These T cell receptor beta chains were read from a single sample in a study of T-cell reconstitution after alpha-beta-depleted transplantation in children. TCRdb reprocessed the PCR reads via MiXCR and lists one record per CDR3 protein. Of 330,000 or so distinct CDR3 sequences listed, 6% to 10% are singletons. The source was peripheral blood, collected 360 days after TCRalphabeta/CD19-depleted stem cell transplant. These receptors were obtained from a female patient aged 2-15 years who had a stem cell transplant for Fanconi anemia, so the T cells may come from the graft donor. Each CDR3 is given with its conserved first and last residue. The D gene is left open where the match is weak. The size field is filled for only some rows; it gives once, few, many or a size class.

j_call d_call clone_size v_call cdr3_nt cdr3_aa
TRBJ2-5 NA few TRBV9 TGTGCCAGCAGCGTAGCAGGGTCCCAAGAGACCCAGTACTTC CASSVAGSQETQYF
TRBJ2-6 TRBD1 many TRBV27 TGTGCCAGCAGGGATCGACAGGGGCACGCTTCCTCTGGGGCCAACGTCCTGACTTTC CASRDRQGHASSGANVLTF
TRBJ2-1 NA NA TRBV6-5 TGTGCCAGCAGTTACGCCGGGAAGGGTGAGCAGTTCTTC CASSYAGKGEQFF
TRBJ1-5 TRBD1 NA TRBV6-1 TGTGCCAGCTTTCGACAGGGAAGCAATCAGCCCCAGCATTTT CASFRQGSNQPQHF
TRBJ2-4 NA many TRBV20-1 TGCAGTGCTAGACCCCCCAAACATGACATTCAGTACTTC CSARPPKHDIQYF
TRBJ1-2 TRBD1 many TRBV28 TGTGCCAGCAGTACCGGACAGGCTAGCGTCACCTTC CASSTGQASVTF
TRBJ2-7 TRBD2 few TRBV4-2 TGTGCCAGCAGCCACCCAATGACTAGCGGGAGTAATCCCTATTACGAGCAGTACTTC CASSHPMTSGSNPYYEQYF
TRBJ2-2 TRBD2 many TRBV4-3 TGCGCCAGCAGCCAAGCGGGACTAGGGACCGGGGAGCTGTTTTTT CASSQAGLGTGELFF
TRBJ2-1 NA many TRBV18 TGTGCCAGCTCACCTACTACTCTCCACAATGAGCAGTTCTTC CASSPTTLHNEQFF
TRBJ2-5 TRBD1 many TRBV9 TGTGCCAGCAGCGCAGGAAACAGGGGTCTCTACCAAGAGACCCAGTACTTC CASSAGNRGLYQETQYF
TRBJ2-2 NA many TRBV14 TGTGCCAGCAGCCAAGGCACCGGGGAGCTGTTTTTT CASSQGTGELFF
TRBJ1-1 NA many TRBV20-1 TGCAGTGCTAAAGGACGGTTGTACACTGAAGCTTTCTTT CSAKGRLYTEAFF
TRBJ1-1 NA many TRBV10-1 TGCGCCAGCCGAAAATGCCGGACGGCGAACACTGAAGCTTTCTTT CASRKCRTANTEAFF
TRBJ1-1 NA NA TRBV5-1 TGCGCCAGCAGCTCCCGGGTTGCCACTGAAGCTTTCTTT CASSSRVATEAFF
TRBJ2-5 TRBD2 many TRBV29-1 TGCAGCGTTGAATTAGGAGCGGGATGGACCCAGTACTTC CSVELGAGWTQYF
TRBJ2-5 TRBD1 NA TRBV15 TGTGCCACCAGCAGGGACAGGCTAGGTGCTCAAGAGACCCAGTACTTC CATSRDRLGAQETQYF
TRBJ1-4 NA many TRBV7-6 TGTGCCAGCAGCAAATACGGGGCAACTAATGAAAAACTGTTTTTT CASSKYGATNEKLFF
TRBJ1-1 NA many TRBV12-3/TRBV12-4 TGTGCCAGCAGTTTAGGGGGTGCCGCTGAAGCTTTCTTT CASSLGGAAEAFF
TRBJ1-5 NA many TRBV28 TGTGCCAGCAGTTTATATCTCACAGGTCATAGCAATCAGCCCCAGCATTTT CASSLYLTGHSNQPQHF
TRBJ1-6 NA few TRBV16 TGTGCCAGCAGCCGAGCATCGTTGTCACCCCTCCACTTT CASSRASLSPLHF
TRBJ2-6 TRBD1 NA TRBV11-1 TGTGCCAGCAGCTCGACCCCCTTAGGGGACAGGGTGTCCTCTGGGGCCAACGTCCTGACTTTC CASSSTPLGDRVSSGANVLTF
TRBJ2-5 NA many TRBV5-1 TGCGCCAGCAGCTTGGGGGCAGCACAAGAGACCCAGTACTTC CASSLGAAQETQYF
TRBJ2-7 NA many TRBV12-3/TRBV12-4 TGTGCCAGCAGTTTGGCGGACGAGCAGTACTTC CASSLADEQYF
TRBJ2-1 NA many TRBV7-9 TGTGCCAGCAGCTTCCCTAGCCGATCCAATGAGCAGTTCTTC CASSFPSRSNEQFF
TRBJ2-1 TRBD2 many TRBV5-1 TGCGCCAGCAGCGGGGGACTAGCGATAGGGAATGAGCAGTTCTTC CASSGGLAIGNEQFF
TRBJ2-1 TRBD1 many TRBV10-1 TGCGCCCCCCTGGGGGACAGCTACAATGAGCAGTTCTTC CAPLGDSYNEQFF
TRBJ1-2 NA many TRBV5-6 TGTGCCAGCAGTTCCACTAACTATGGCTACACCTTC CASSSTNYGYTF
TRBJ1-3 NA many TRBV9 TGTGCCAGCAGCGTAGCATCTGGAAACACCATATATTTT CASSVASGNTIYF
TRBJ1-5 NA many TRBV12-3/TRBV12-4 TGTGCCAGCAGTTTGGGGGGAAATAGCAATCAGCCCCAGCATTTT CASSLGGNSNQPQHF
TRBJ2-5 TRBD1 many TRBV18 TGTGCCAGCTCAGCAAGACAGGGTGAGACCCAGTACTTC CASSARQGETQYF
TRBJ1-3 NA NA TRBV5-1 TGCGCCAGCAGCTCGGGACACTCTGGAAACACCATATATTTT CASSSGHSGNTIYF
TRBJ2-2 TRBD1 NA TRBV25-1 TGTGCCAGCAGTTTAACAGGGGGCGTGAACACCGGGGAGCTGTTTTTT CASSLTGGVNTGELFF
TRBJ2-5 TRBD2 many TRBV5-1 TGCGCCAGCAGCTTGCCGCGGACTAGCGGACACCAAGAGACCCAGTACTTC CASSLPRTSGHQETQYF
TRBJ2-5 NA NA TRBV11-2 TGTGCCAGCAGCCCTGTAGGAAAAGAGGAGACCCAGTACTTC CASSPVGKEETQYF
TRBJ1-2 TRBD1 few TRBV7-3 TGTGCCAGCAGTTCTCCGGGACAGGTCCTCGGCTACACCTTC CASSSPGQVLGYTF
TRBJ1-4 NA many TRBV5-1 TGCGCCAGCAGCTCGGGTACGGCCGACCCGGAAAAACTGTTTTTT CASSSGTADPEKLFF
TRBJ1-4 TRBD1 NA TRBV5-1 TGCGCCAGCAGTTTACAGGGGACAAGGGAGGTAAATGAAAAACTGTTTTTT CASSLQGTREVNEKLFF
TRBJ2-7 NA many TRBV20-1 TGCAGTGCTAGAGATAGCGCCTACGAGCAGTACTTC CSARDSAYEQYF
TRBJ2-3 TRBD2 many TRBV20-1 TGCAGTGCTACCGGACTAGCGGGAAGAGGTACGCAGTATTTT CSATGLAGRGTQYF
TRBJ2-5 TRBD1 many TRBV6-1 TGTGCCAGCATATCTGATCAGGGGGCGCCGGCTCAAGAGACCCAGTACTTC CASISDQGAPAQETQYF
TRBJ2-1 NA many TRBV28 TGTGCCAGCAGTTCCCCCGGGGTTTACAATGAGCAGTTCTTC CASSSPGVYNEQFF